The 19 T cell receptor beta chains below come from one sample, sequenced in a study of shared clonotypes between healthy human individuals. TCRdb keeps only in-frame clones here, not all; method: immunoSEQ multiplex PCR. The sample has 2,500,000 or so clones, around nine tenths seen once. The sequencing sample was made of naive CD4+ T cells sorted from blood. As to subset: CD45RA+ positively selected. The source of these receptors is a man younger than 35 in good health.

This clone is a singleton in its sample. The V and J genes are TRBV2 and TRBJ2-7; perhaps TRBD1 as D (6 bases). Trimming shortened V by 7 bases and J by 11 bases, and 21 bases separated the two germline ends. Germline-derived CDR1 and CDR2 are SNHLY and FYNNEI. The CDR3 consists of 13 residues. This CDR3 reads CASTSPGTPPEYF. In DNA, the CDR3 is TGTGCCAGCACTTCACCCGGGACACCCCCAGAGTACTTC. The whole variable domain, filled in from reference TRBV2 and TRBJ2-7, reads EPEVTQTPSHQVTQMGQEVILRCVPISNHLYFYWYRQILGQKVEFLVSFYNNEISEKSEIFDDQFSVERPDGSNFTLKIRSTKLEDSAMYFCASTSPGTPPEYFGPGTRLTVT.

This clone was observed a single time. The rearrangement links TRBV18 to TRBJ1-5, with 11 bases aligning to TRBD1. Per the germline V gene, CDR1 is KGHSH and CDR2 is LQKENI. V shed 6 bases, J shed 4 bases, and the junction held 5 bases outside the gene matches. The CDR3 is 15 residues long. The DNA of the CDR3 is TGTGCCAGCTCTTCAGGACAGGGGGCAAATCAGCCCCAGCATTTT. This encodes CASSSGQGANQPQHF.

This clone was counted once. The rearrangement joins TRBV30 to TRBJ2-3; no firm D call. Germline V lookup: CDR1 GTSNPN, CDR2 SVGIG (reference sequence). The CDR3 has 11 amino acids. V gave up 7 bases and J gave up 0 bases, with 5 bases separating them. The CDR3 DNA follows: TGTGCCTCCCAGAGCACAGATACGCAGTATTTT. As protein: CASQSTDTQYF.

The rearrangement uses TRBV25-1 and TRBJ2-1; TRBD2 might be the D (6 bases). The CDR3 length is 17 residues. Trimming stripped 6 bases from V and 4 bases from J, with 22 bases between. The germline V gene has CDR1 MGHDK and CDR2 SYGVNS. DNA for the CDR3: TGTGCCAGCAGGGCGACCCCTGGGGAGGAATTGTACAATGAGCAGTTCTTC. Encoded protein: CASRATPGEELYNEQFF.

The chain has TRBV9 and TRBJ2-7; no definite D call. V was shortened by 1 base and J by 6 bases, with 14 bases between the two germline ends. The CDR3 consists of 14 residues. From germline, CDR1 is SGDLS and CDR2 YYNGEE. Here the CDR3 DNA reads TGTGCCAGCAGCGTAACATATGGGAACGCCGAGCAGTACTTC. It codes for CASSVTYGNAEQYF.

The rearrangement links TRBV2 to TRBJ1-6; D gene unclear. The CDR3 is 13 residues long. Germline CDR1 SNHLY, CDR2 FYNNEI. With 7 bases removed from V and 9 bases from J, the gap between germline ends came to 13 bases. CDR3 sequence reads: CASKRTDSSPLHF. CDR3 nucleotide sequence: TGTGCCAGCAAGCGTACAGATTCTTCACCCCTCCACTTT.

The V call is TRBV2, the J call TRBJ2-5; 11 positions agree with TRBD1. The CDR3 spans 14 residues. CDR1 is SNHLY, CDR2 FYNNEI, per germline. Trimming cost V 7 bases and J 4 bases; bases outside gene matches: 5. For the CDR3, the DNA is TGTGCCAGCAATCCCGGGACAGGGGGAGAGACCCAGTACTTC. It yields the protein CASNPGTGGETQYF.

Concerning this clone itself: The sample has other DNA sequences that encode this CDR3 too. The chain links TRBV18 to TRBJ2-5; D gene ambiguous. V was shortened by 3 bases and J by 5 bases, with 7 bases between the two germline ends. CDR1 and CDR2 (germline): KGHSH, LQKENI. The CDR3 has 12 residues. The DNA of the CDR3 is TGTGCCAGCTCACCCCCTTCGGAGACCCAGTACTTC. This sequence encodes CASSPPSETQYF.

J is TRBJ1-4 and V is TRBV19; 9 bases map to TRBD1. Germline V lookup: CDR1 LNHDA, CDR2 SQIVND (reference sequence). V trimming: 1 base; J trimming: 8 bases; junction bases outside the gene matches: 5. CDR3 length: 15 residues. The CDR3: CASSIGGTGQEKLFF. In DNA form, the CDR3 reads TGTGCCAGTAGTATAGGGGGGACAGGGCAAGAAAAACTGTTTTTT.

The genes are TRBV19 and TRBJ1-1; D unresolved. V shed 8 bases and J shed 4 bases, with 17 bases lying between them. This CDR3 has 14 amino acids. CDR1 LNHDA and CDR2 SQIVND come from the germline V gene (reference sequence). As DNA, the CDR3 is TGTGCCAGTTCTAGTAATATGATCGGCACTGAAGCTTTCTTT. It is translated as CASSSNMIGTEAFF.

The V gene is TRBV28, the J gene TRBJ1-1; no reliable D call. The CDR3 covers 13 residues. The germline CDR1 and CDR2 sequences are MDHEN and SYDVKM. Trimming shortened V by 7 bases and J by 2 bases, and 11 bases separated the two germline ends. The CDR3 nucleotides read TGTGCCAGCACCACCTCGATAAACACTGAAGCTTTCTTT. It codes for CASTTSINTEAFF.

The chain recombines TRBV6-1 with TRBJ2-7; 11 nucleotides match TRBD1. The J segment lost 5 bases and the V segment lost 6 bases, leaving 6 bases of the junction unmatched. The CDR3 spans 14 residues. Per germline, CDR1 MNHNS and CDR2 SASEGT. CDR3 region: CASRAGQGDHEQYF. The CDR3 coding sequence is TGTGCCAGCAGAGCGGGACAGGGGGACCACGAGCAGTACTTC.

The CDR3 sequence: CASSNIPNYGYTF. DNA of the CDR3: TGTGCCAGCAGTAACATTCCCAATTATGGCTACACCTTC. This rearrangement joins TRBV27 to TRBJ1-2; D call uncertain. V was cut by 5 bases and J by 5 bases, with 12 bases left in between. Per germline, CDR1 MNHEY and CDR2 SMNVEV (reference sequence). This CDR3 has 13 amino acids.

The table lists this clone with a few counts. The chain couples TRBV9 to TRBJ1-5; the D gene is possibly TRBD1 (6 bases). Trimming removed 5 bases at V and 0 bases at J, with 12 bases between. Germline CDR1 and CDR2: SGDLS and YYNGEE. This CDR3 is 15 amino acids long. The CDR3 reads CASSEGGNSNQPQHF. In DNA, the CDR3 is TGTGCCAGCAGTGAGGGGGGAAATAGCAATCAGCCCCAGCATTTT. Using reference TRBV9 and TRBJ1-5 for the parts outside the CDR3, the full variable domain is DSGVTQTPKHLITATGQRVTLRCSPRSGDLSVYWYQQSLDQGLQFLIQYYNGEERAKGNILERFSAQQFPDLHSELNLSSLELGDSALYFCASSEGGNSNQPQHFGDGTRLSIL.

This chain joins TRBV5-6 and TRBJ2-5; a possible D gene is TRBD1 (6 bases). Germline V lookup: CDR1 SGHDT, CDR2 YYEEEE. CDR3 length: 15 amino acids. V lost 1 base and J 5 bases, leaving 15 bases between the germline ends. The CDR3, as DNA: TGTGCCAGCAGCTTGTTCGGCAGGGGATGGGAGACCCAGTACTTC. Protein sequence: CASSLFGRGWETQYF. Combining the CDR3 with reference TRBV5-6 and TRBJ2-5 gives the whole variable domain DAGVTQSPTHLIKTRGQQVTLRCSPKSGHDTVSWYQQALGQGPQFIFQYYEEEERQRGNFPDRFSGHQFPNYSSELNVNALLLGDSALYLCASSLFGRGWETQYFGPGTRLLVL.

As concerns this clone: The sample holds other DNA sequences that translate to the same CDR3. This sequence joins TRBV5-1 and TRBJ1-5; TRBD1 agrees at 7 bases. Germline assignment: CDR1 SGHRS and CDR2 YFSETQ. The J segment lost 2 bases and the V segment lost 0 bases, leaving 2 bases of the junction unmatched. The CDR3 is 15 amino acids. The DNA for the CDR3 is TGCGCCAGCAGCTTGGCAGGGGGTGGCAATCAGCCCCAGCATTTT. Translation: CASSLAGGGNQPQHF.

The CDR3: CASSFGATNTGELFF. The CDR3 DNA follows: TGTGCCAGCAGCTTTGGGGCTACGAACACCGGGGAGCTGTTTTTT. The genes are TRBV5-6 and TRBJ2-2; D might be TRBD1 (5 bases). CDR1 is SGHDT, CDR2 YYEEEE, per germline. This CDR3 is 15 amino acids long. Trimming left V 2 bases short and J 0 bases short, with 8 bases between.

The chain links TRBV10-3 to TRBJ1-5, with D perhaps matching TRBD1 (5 bases). Germline-derived CDR1 and CDR2 are ENHRY and SYGVKD. The CDR3 runs 18 residues. The germline V and J ends were trimmed by 0 bases and 6 bases, with 21 bases remaining between them. This CDR3 is CAISESLWGGSLSQPQHF. The CDR3 coding sequence is TGTGCCATCAGTGAGTCTCTTTGGGGGGGGTCCCTAAGTCAGCCCCAGCATTTT.

Comments on this clone: This CDR3 is also generated by other DNA sequences in the sample. The chain has TRBV9 and TRBJ1-1; no firm D call. V was trimmed by 1 base and J by 9 bases, leaving 16 bases between them. The germline V gene encodes CDR1 SGDLS and CDR2 YYNGEE. This CDR3 has 14 amino acids. The CDR3 protein is CASSVSWEAEKAFF. The CDR3 region has the DNA TGTGCCAGCAGCGTAAGCTGGGAAGCGGAGAAAGCTTTCTTT.